This TCR beta chain was observed in a study of blood T cell repertoires in COVID-19. Assay: immunoSEQ multiplex PCR; the TCRdb copy retains only in-frame clones and omits some. The sample carries 400,000 to 450,000 clones, around 89% recorded once. This clone is a singleton in its sample. Patients from Seattle were sampled longitudinally, starting during active infection. V dropped 11 bases and J dropped 2; count of bases not matched to a gene: 6. In germline, CDR1 is MNHEY, CDR2 SVGAGI. The CDR3 has 13 amino acids. The sequencing sample was made of peripheral blood. The gene calls are TRBV6-5 and TRBJ2-7, with TRBD1 identical over 10 bases. The clonotype was recovered from a woman between 50 and 59 years old with COVID-19, enrolled during active disease. The CDR3 DNA reads as TGTGCCTCCGGGACAGGGGTTACCTACGAGCAGTACTTC. It codes for CASGTGVTYEQYF.